The rows below give T cell receptor beta chains drawn from one sample of a study of T cells after somatic rescue of genetic block. TCRdb's copy holds only in-frame clones and misses some; the assay was immunoSEQ multiplex PCR. The repertoire holds over 10,000 clones, with around 67% as singletons. Source material: peripheral blood mononuclear cells (PBMCs). These TCRs come from a boy aged 10-17 years. Each CDR3 is given with its conserved first and last residue. Each record gives: V gene, D gene, J gene, clone size, CDR3 DNA, CDR3 protein. A D gene is named only where the DNA matches it firmly. The size entry is marked missing in some rows and otherwise reads once, few, many or a size class.

v_call: TRBV9
d_call: -
j_call: TRBJ2-3
clone_size: -
cdr3_nt: TGTGCCAGCAGCGTAGACACAATCACAGATACGCAGTATTTT
cdr3_aa: CASSVDTITDTQYF

v_call: TRBV28
d_call: TRBD2
j_call: TRBJ2-7
clone_size: -
cdr3_nt: TGTGCCAGCAGTTCCGGGGACTACCTCTACGAGCAGTACTTC
cdr3_aa: CASSSGDYLYEQYF

v_call: TRBV5-1
d_call: TRBD2
j_call: TRBJ2-3
clone_size: -
cdr3_nt: TGCGCCAGCAGCTCGGGACTAGCGGGAACACGAGGGGATACGCAGTATTTT
cdr3_aa: CASSSGLAGTRGDTQYF

v_call: TRBV7-9
d_call: -
j_call: TRBJ1-2
clone_size: few
cdr3_nt: TGTGCCAGCAGCTTAGTCAGCCTATCCCAGGGAGTGGGAGGCTACACCTTC
cdr3_aa: CASSLVSLSQGVGGYTF

v_call: TRBV19
d_call: -
j_call: TRBJ2-2
clone_size: -
cdr3_nt: TGTGCCAGTAGTATGCTCATGGAGGCGGCAGGAGCCGGGGAGCTGTTTTTT
cdr3_aa: CASSMLMEAAGAGELFF

v_call: TRBV6-5
d_call: TRBD1
j_call: TRBJ2-4
clone_size: -
cdr3_nt: TGTGCCAGCAGTTCCCAGACAGGGTGGAAGAACATTCAGTACTTC
cdr3_aa: CASSSQTGWKNIQYF

v_call: TRBV7-6
d_call: -
j_call: TRBJ2-1
clone_size: -
cdr3_nt: TGTGCCAGCAGCCAGAACAATGAGCAGTTCTTC
cdr3_aa: CASSQNNEQFF

v_call: TRBV7-9
d_call: -
j_call: TRBJ2-1
clone_size: -
cdr3_nt: TGTGCCAGCAGCTTAAGGTGGGACAATGAGCAGTTCTTC
cdr3_aa: CASSLRWDNEQFF

v_call: TRBV5-4
d_call: -
j_call: TRBJ2-4
clone_size: -
cdr3_nt: TGTGCCAGCAGCTCTGATCCGGGACTGAGGGAGTACTTC
cdr3_aa: CASSSDPGLREYF

v_call: TRBV18
d_call: -
j_call: TRBJ1-2
clone_size: -
cdr3_nt: TGTGCCAGCTCACCCTCCTTGTCCCGAGGAAATGGCTACACCTTC
cdr3_aa: CASSPSLSRGNGYTF

v_call: TRBV7-9
d_call: -
j_call: TRBJ1-2
clone_size: -
cdr3_nt: TGTGCCAGCAGCTCCGGTCGGGATACGAAAAAATGCTACACCTTC
cdr3_aa: CASSSGRDTKKCYTF

v_call: TRBV10-1
d_call: -
j_call: TRBJ2-7
clone_size: -
cdr3_nt: TGCGCCAGCAGTGGGGATCTCGCCTACGAGCAGTACTTC
cdr3_aa: CASSGDLAYEQYF

v_call: TRBV28
d_call: TRBD1
j_call: TRBJ2-7
clone_size: few
cdr3_nt: TGTGCCAGCAGTTCCACAGGGGACTACGAGCAGTACTTC
cdr3_aa: CASSSTGDYEQYF

v_call: TRBV27
d_call: -
j_call: TRBJ2-3
clone_size: -
cdr3_nt: TGTGCCAGCAGTCCCCCGAGACTAGGCTCTTCCACAGATACGCAGTATTTT
cdr3_aa: CASSPPRLGSSTDTQYF

v_call: TRBV7-2
d_call: TRBD2
j_call: TRBJ2-7
clone_size: -
cdr3_nt: TGTGCCAGCAGCTCAAGGGGAGGGTCCGAGCAGTACTTC
cdr3_aa: CASSSRGGSEQYF

v_call: TRBV6-5
d_call: -
j_call: TRBJ2-7
clone_size: -
cdr3_nt: TGTGCCAGCAGGGCGGGGCTCGTCTACGAGCAGTACTTC
cdr3_aa: CASRAGLVYEQYF

v_call: TRBV6-5
d_call: -
j_call: TRBJ2-1
clone_size: few
cdr3_nt: TGTGCCAGCAGTTACTCACCCTCCTCCTACAATGAGCAGTTCTTC
cdr3_aa: CASSYSPSSYNEQFF

v_call: TRBV14
d_call: -
j_call: TRBJ2-5
clone_size: -
cdr3_nt: TGTGCCAGCAGCCAAGATCTCTTGCGGACGGAGACCCAGTACTTC
cdr3_aa: CASSQDLLRTETQYF

v_call: TRBV7-8
d_call: -
j_call: TRBJ1-1
clone_size: -
cdr3_nt: TGTGCCAGCAGCTCACCTCAGGGGCGAGGGAGCCTCTTGAACACTGAAGCTTTCTTT
cdr3_aa: CASSSPQGRGSLLNTEAFF

v_call: TRBV18
d_call: -
j_call: TRBJ1-2
clone_size: -
cdr3_nt: TGTGCCAGCTCACCACAGGGTGACTATGGCTACACCTTC
cdr3_aa: CASSPQGDYGYTF

v_call: TRBV6-6
d_call: -
j_call: TRBJ2-7
clone_size: -
cdr3_nt: TGTGCCAGCACCCTTCAGGGGAGCTCCTACGAGCAGTACTTC
cdr3_aa: CASTLQGSSYEQYF

v_call: TRBV18
d_call: -
j_call: TRBJ2-3
clone_size: -
cdr3_nt: TGTGCCAGCTCGCCTAGCACAGATACGCAGTATTTT
cdr3_aa: CASSPSTDTQYF

v_call: TRBV5-1
d_call: TRBD1
j_call: TRBJ2-5
clone_size: -
cdr3_nt: TGCGCCAGCAGGATACCGGGACAGGGTTTACTACGTGTGATCGGGCAGTACTTC
cdr3_aa: CASRIPGQGLLRVIGQYF

v_call: TRBV6-5
d_call: TRBD2
j_call: TRBJ2-7
clone_size: -
cdr3_nt: TGTGCCAGCAGCTTCTTAGCGGGAGTCCCCTACGAGCAGTACTTC
cdr3_aa: CASSFLAGVPYEQYF

v_call: TRBV21-1
d_call: -
j_call: TRBJ2-1
clone_size: -
cdr3_nt: TGTGCCAGCAACCTAATGTCCTTAGCGGGAACCTACAATGAGCAGTTCTTC
cdr3_aa: CASNLMSLAGTYNEQFF

v_call: TRBV6-6
d_call: TRBD1
j_call: TRBJ1-1
clone_size: -
cdr3_nt: TGTGCCAGCAGTTACTCGAGCAGGGGGCTAACTGAAGCTTTCTTT
cdr3_aa: CASSYSSRGLTEAFF

v_call: TRBV6-5
d_call: -
j_call: TRBJ1-1
clone_size: -
cdr3_nt: TGTGCCAGCAGTTACGAAGGCCACCGGGGGAACACTGAAGCTTTCTTT
cdr3_aa: CASSYEGHRGNTEAFF

v_call: TRBV5-1
d_call: -
j_call: TRBJ2-3
clone_size: -
cdr3_nt: TGCGCCAGCAGCTTGGCCGGAACTAGCACAGATACGCAGTATTTT
cdr3_aa: CASSLAGTSTDTQYF

v_call: TRBV10-2
d_call: -
j_call: TRBJ1-1
clone_size: large
cdr3_nt: TGCGCCAGCAGTGAGTCTCGGGCCCCTTATGAAGCTTTCTTT
cdr3_aa: CASSESRAPYEAFF

v_call: TRBV28
d_call: TRBD1
j_call: TRBJ1-2
clone_size: -
cdr3_nt: TGTGCCAGCAGTTCCGGACAGGGAGGATGGGACTATGGCTACACCTTC
cdr3_aa: CASSSGQGGWDYGYTF

v_call: TRBV6-9
d_call: TRBD1
j_call: TRBJ1-5
clone_size: -
cdr3_nt: TGTGCCAGCAGTTACGCAGGGGGGGGCAATCAGCCCCAGCATTTT
cdr3_aa: CASSYAGGGNQPQHF

v_call: TRBV6-5
d_call: TRBD1
j_call: TRBJ1-4
clone_size: -
cdr3_nt: TGTGCCAGCAGAAGGGACAGGGGGATTGAAAAACTGTTTTTT
cdr3_aa: CASRRDRGIEKLFF

v_call: TRBV19
d_call: -
j_call: TRBJ1-5
clone_size: -
cdr3_nt: TGTGCCAGTAACCCCAGGCCCACAGGGTGGCCCCAGCATTTT
cdr3_aa: CASNPRPTGWPQHF

v_call: TRBV5-1
d_call: -
j_call: TRBJ1-1
clone_size: -
cdr3_nt: TGCGCCAGCAGCCCGTTGAGGTTTCCCTTTGAAGCTTTCTTT
cdr3_aa: CASSPLRFPFEAFF

v_call: TRBV28
d_call: -
j_call: TRBJ2-7
clone_size: -
cdr3_nt: TGTGCCAGCAGTTTATTAGGAGACGAGCAGTACTTC
cdr3_aa: CASSLLGDEQYF

v_call: TRBV10-3
d_call: TRBD1
j_call: TRBJ2-2
clone_size: -
cdr3_nt: TGTGCCATCAGTGAGTCACAGGGGTTAGCCGGGGAGCTGTTTTTT
cdr3_aa: CAISESQGLAGELFF

v_call: TRBV5-8
d_call: TRBD2
j_call: TRBJ2-1
clone_size: -
cdr3_nt: TGTGCCAGCAGCCCCCCCGGGACTATATATTACAATGAGCAGTTCTTC
cdr3_aa: CASSPPGTIYYNEQFF

v_call: TRBV6-6
d_call: TRBD1
j_call: TRBJ1-5
clone_size: -
cdr3_nt: TGTGCCAGCAGTTACGCAGGGGGGGGCAATCAGCCCCAGCATTTT
cdr3_aa: CASSYAGGGNQPQHF

v_call: TRBV19
d_call: -
j_call: TRBJ2-1
clone_size: -
cdr3_nt: TGTGCCAGTAGTAGGGCCACAGGTCCCTACAATGAGCAGTTCTTC
cdr3_aa: CASSRATGPYNEQFF

v_call: TRBV2
d_call: -
j_call: TRBJ2-6
clone_size: -
cdr3_nt: TGTGCCAGCAGTGCCGGGGCCAACGTCCTGACTTTC
cdr3_aa: CASSAGANVLTF

v_call: TRBV10-2
d_call: TRBD2
j_call: TRBJ2-1
clone_size: -
cdr3_nt: TGCGCCAGCAGTGAGCCCTGGGGTTCGAGGCGGCGGGAGAGAAATGAGCAGTTCTTC
cdr3_aa: CASSEPWGSRRRERNEQFF

v_call: TRBV21-1
d_call: -
j_call: TRBJ1-3
clone_size: -
cdr3_nt: TGTGCCAGCAGCAAAGGGGGCCCGCCTACCATATATTTT
cdr3_aa: CASSKGGPPTIYF

v_call: TRBV5-8
d_call: -
j_call: TRBJ1-6
clone_size: -
cdr3_nt: TGTGCCGGCAGCAGGGACACCGCCGGTTTAGGACTCGGCCTCCACTTT
cdr3_aa: CAGSRDTAGLGLGLHF

v_call: TRBV6-4
d_call: TRBD2
j_call: TRBJ2-1
clone_size: -
cdr3_nt: TGTGCCAGCAGTGAGAGCGGGAGGGCCCCCTACAATGAGCAGTTCTTC
cdr3_aa: CASSESGRAPYNEQFF

v_call: TRBV19
d_call: -
j_call: TRBJ2-2
clone_size: -
cdr3_nt: TGTGCCAGTAGTATGGATATCACCGGGGAGCTGTTTTTT
cdr3_aa: CASSMDITGELFF

v_call: TRBV5-1
d_call: -
j_call: TRBJ2-3
clone_size: -
cdr3_nt: TGCGCCAGCAGCATCGCAGGCTCTAGCACAGATACGCAGTATTTT
cdr3_aa: CASSIAGSSTDTQYF

v_call: TRBV30
d_call: -
j_call: TRBJ2-7
clone_size: -
cdr3_nt: TGTGCCTGGAGGGGGGGAAACTACGAGCAGTACTTC
cdr3_aa: CAWRGGNYEQYF

v_call: TRBV6-1
d_call: TRBD1
j_call: TRBJ2-2
clone_size: few
cdr3_nt: TGTGCCAGCAGACGGGACAGGGGGCACACCGGGGAGCTGTTTTTT
cdr3_aa: CASRRDRGHTGELFF

v_call: TRBV28
d_call: -
j_call: TRBJ1-6
clone_size: few
cdr3_nt: TGTGCCAGCCGGACTAAGCCAAACTATAATTCACCCCTCCACTTT
cdr3_aa: CASRTKPNYNSPLHF

v_call: TRBV7-9
d_call: -
j_call: TRBJ1-5
clone_size: -
cdr3_nt: TGTGCCAGCAGCCCGATAGGACAGTATCAGCCCCAGCATTTT
cdr3_aa: CASSPIGQYQPQHF

v_call: TRBV5-1
d_call: -
j_call: TRBJ1-6
clone_size: -
cdr3_nt: TGCGCCAGCAGCTTCGGCAGGGAAAGTTCACCCCTCCACTTT
cdr3_aa: CASSFGRESSPLHF

v_call: TRBV19
d_call: -
j_call: TRBJ1-1
clone_size: -
cdr3_nt: TGTGCCAGTAGTAAGACTCTGAACACTGAAGCTTTCTTT
cdr3_aa: CASSKTLNTEAFF

v_call: TRBV28
d_call: -
j_call: TRBJ1-1
clone_size: -
cdr3_nt: TGTGCCAGCAGTTTTGGGCCCAGGGGATATGGAGGAACTGAAGCTTTCTTT
cdr3_aa: CASSFGPRGYGGTEAFF